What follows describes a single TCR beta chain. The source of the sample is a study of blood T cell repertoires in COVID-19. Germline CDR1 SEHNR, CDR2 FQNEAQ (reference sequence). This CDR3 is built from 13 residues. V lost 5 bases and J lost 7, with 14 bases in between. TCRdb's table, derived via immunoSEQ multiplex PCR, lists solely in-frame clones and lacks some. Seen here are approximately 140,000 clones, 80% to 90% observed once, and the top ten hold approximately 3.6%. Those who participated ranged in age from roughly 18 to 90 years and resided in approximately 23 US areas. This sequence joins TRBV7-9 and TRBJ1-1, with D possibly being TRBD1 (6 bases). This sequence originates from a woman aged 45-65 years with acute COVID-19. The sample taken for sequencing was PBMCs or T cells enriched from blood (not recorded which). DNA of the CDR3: TGTGCCAGCAGCGATTTTGGGACAAATGAAGCTTTCTTT. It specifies CASSDFGTNEAFF.